Listed below are T cell receptor beta chains from one sample, sequenced in a study of blood T cell repertoires in COVID-19. The data were produced by immunoSEQ multiplex PCR, yet TCRdb's version contains in-frame clones alone and is incomplete. The sample lists more than 45,000 clones; about 89% were seen once. Sequences were obtained from peripheral blood. The receptors were gathered from a human donor in a cohort sampled during active COVID-19. Each CDR3 is given with its conserved first and last residue. A D gene is named only where the DNA matches it firmly. Clone size appears in some rows only: once, few, many, or a class for an expanded clone.

size | J | V | D | CDR3 | DNA
- | TRBJ2-3 | TRBV7-2 | TRBD2 | CASSLVPIAGGPDTQYF | TGTGCCAGCAGCTTAGTGCCCATAGCGGGAGGGCCAGATACGCAGTATTTT
- | TRBJ2-5 | TRBV18 | - | CASSYTREETQYF | TGTGCCAGCTCCTATACGAGGGAAGAGACCCAGTACTTC
- | TRBJ2-1 | TRBV27 | TRBD2 | CASSLTSGRINNEQFF | TGTGCCAGCAGTTTAACTAGCGGGAGGATAAACAATGAGCAGTTCTTC
- | TRBJ2-5 | TRBV7-6 | - | CASTVHVPLAQETQYF | TGTGCCAGCACCGTCCACGTACCGCTAGCGCAAGAGACCCAGTACTTC
- | TRBJ2-3 | TRBV11-2 | TRBD2 | CASSLNGGTDTQYF | TGTGCCAGCAGCTTAAACGGGGGGACAGATACGCAGTATTTT
- | TRBJ2-7 | TRBV4-2 | TRBD2 | CASSQDPAGGKYEQYF | TGTGCCAGCAGCCAAGATCCAGCGGGGGGGAAGTACGAGCAGTACTTC
few | TRBJ1-1 | TRBV7-8 | - | CASSPVEKNTEAFF | TGTGCCAGCAGCCCAGTGGAGAAAAACACTGAAGCTTTCTTT
- | TRBJ2-2 | TRBV28 | - | CASSSQARNTGELFF | TGTGCCAGCAGTTCCCAGGCCCGGAACACCGGGGAGCTGTTTTTT
- | TRBJ1-1 | TRBV4-2 | - | CASSRRTRPGTEAFF | TGTGCCAGCAGTCGACGAACGAGGCCGGGCACTGAAGCTTTCTTT
- | TRBJ2-3 | TRBV28 | TRBD2 | CASSSHTSGGATDTQYF | TGTGCCAGCAGTTCCCACACTAGCGGGGGGGCCACAGATACGCAGTATTTT
- | TRBJ2-7 | TRBV27 | - | CASSLVTGIGQGIYEQYF | TGTGCCAGCAGTTTGGTAACAGGGATCGGGCAAGGAATTTACGAGCAGTACTTC
- | TRBJ2-3 | TRBV7-8 | - | CASSVPLQGARTDTQYF | TGTGCCAGCAGCGTACCGTTACAGGGTGCGAGGACAGATACGCAGTATTTT
- | TRBJ1-1 | TRBV15 | - | CATSRDRQDTEAFF | TGTGCCACCAGCAGAGATAGACAGGACACTGAAGCTTTCTTT
- | TRBJ2-5 | TRBV10-3 | - | CAISEMAGAETQYF | TGTGCCATCAGTGAGATGGCGGGGGCTGAGACCCAGTACTTC
once | TRBJ1-5 | TRBV6-1 | - | CASSEAGSGYQPQHF | TGTGCCAGCAGTGAAGCGGGGTCAGGGTATCAGCCCCAGCATTTT
few | TRBJ1-5 | TRBV19 | - | CATKIGSKGNNQPQHF | TGTGCCACCAAAATCGGGTCGAAGGGGAACAATCAGCCCCAGCATTTT
- | TRBJ2-1 | TRBV28 | TRBD1 | CASSGTGAYNEQFF | TGTGCCAGCAGCGGGACAGGGGCCTACAATGAGCAGTTCTTC
- | TRBJ2-3 | TRBV30 | TRBD2 | CAWSLGLAGARDTQYF | TGTGCCTGGAGTCTAGGACTAGCGGGGGCTCGCGATACGCAGTATTTT
- | TRBJ1-5 | TRBV6-2/TRBV6-3 | TRBD1 | CASSYSQQGAGQPQHF | TGTGCCAGCAGTTACTCTCAACAGGGGGCTGGACAGCCCCAGCATTTT
- | TRBJ2-5 | TRBV5-1 | TRBD2 | CASSLVPSGQETQYF | TGCGCCAGCAGCTTGGTCCCTAGCGGGCAAGAGACCCAGTACTTC
- | TRBJ1-5 | TRBV30 | - | CAWTSTGGSNQPQHF | TGTGCCTGGACCTCCACGGGGGGGAGCAATCAGCCCCAGCATTTT
- | TRBJ1-2 | TRBV5-4 | TRBD1 | CATLRQGVEYGYTF | TGTGCCACCCTACGACAGGGTGTAGAATATGGCTACACCTTC